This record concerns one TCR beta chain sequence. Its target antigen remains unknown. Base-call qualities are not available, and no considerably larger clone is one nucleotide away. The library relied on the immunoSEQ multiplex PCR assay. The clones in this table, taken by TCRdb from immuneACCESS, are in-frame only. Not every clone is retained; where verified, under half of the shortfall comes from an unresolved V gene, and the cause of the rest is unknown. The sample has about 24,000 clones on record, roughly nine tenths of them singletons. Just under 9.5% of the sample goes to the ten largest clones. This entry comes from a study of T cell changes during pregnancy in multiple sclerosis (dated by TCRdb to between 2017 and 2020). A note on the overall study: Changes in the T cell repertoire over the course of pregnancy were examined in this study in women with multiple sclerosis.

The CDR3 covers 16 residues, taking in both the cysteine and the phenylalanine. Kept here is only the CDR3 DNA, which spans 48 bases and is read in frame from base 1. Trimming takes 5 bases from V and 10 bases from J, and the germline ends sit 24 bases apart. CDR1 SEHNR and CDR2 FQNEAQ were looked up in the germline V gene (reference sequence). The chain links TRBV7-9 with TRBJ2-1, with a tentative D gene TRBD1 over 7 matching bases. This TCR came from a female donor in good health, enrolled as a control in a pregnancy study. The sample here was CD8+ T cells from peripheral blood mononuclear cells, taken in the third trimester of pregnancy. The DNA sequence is TGTGCCAGCAGCAACAGAGGGGGCGGGATTGCCCAAGAGCAGTTCTTC. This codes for CASSNRGGGIAQEQFF. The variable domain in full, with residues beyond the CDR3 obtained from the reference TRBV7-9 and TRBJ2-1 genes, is DTGVSQNPRHKITKRGQNVTFRCDPISEHNRLYWYRQTLGQGPEFLTYFQNEAQLEKSRLLSDRFSAERPKGSFSTLEIQRTEQGDSAMYLCASSNRGGGIAQEQFFGPGTRLTVL.